This T cell receptor (beta chain) was obtained from a study of T cell repertoires in cytomegalovirus infection. About the research overall: Recently identified HLA-C-restricted CMV epitopes were used, and well-studied HLA-B-restricted CMV epitopes were used as well.

CDR1 is SGHRS and CDR2 is YFSETQ in the germline V gene. The CDR3 spans 15 residues. Whole-study findings and limits: HLA-C-restricted TCR beta clonotypes specific for CMV led the ex vivo response.

Using its own MiXCR run on the reads, TCRdb lists one record per CDR3 protein. The repertoire holds 700,000 to 950,000 distinct CDR3 sequences, with about 30% as singletons. Details on this clonotype: Its antigen is as yet unknown. Germline and junction disagree at one end, which may indicate a read error.

This clonotype was obtained from a human donor in good health (CMV status not recorded). Some clones in this sample may be carry-over from other donors' samples. The rearrangement uses TRBV5-1 and TRBJ2-1; 7 bases are shared with TRBD2. The specimen was cultured CD8+ T cells from PBMCs, collected from culture after CMV antigen stimulation. The CDR3: CASSLSGGRPNDQFF. The CDR3 coding sequence is TGCGCCAGCAGCTTGTCGGGGGGTCGGCCGAATGATCAGTTCTTC.